This T cell receptor (beta chain) is from a study of blood T cell repertoires in COVID-19. Individuals drawn from about two dozen US areas were about 18 to 90 years old. Researchers sorted participants into cohorts using their self-reported clinical history. The data were produced by immunoSEQ multiplex PCR, yet TCRdb's version contains in-frame clones alone and is incomplete. The table has 250,000 to 350,000 clones, more than 80% seen once; the top ten hold 1% to 1.3%. V was clipped by 2 bases and J by 1 base; unmatched bases: 9. The CDR3 consists of 17 residues. The V gene's germline CDR1 is SGHVS and CDR2 FQNEAQ.

The specimen sequenced was PBMCs or T cells enriched from blood (not recorded which). This chain connects TRBV7-8 to TRBJ1-1; 8 bases agree with TRBD1. The source of this sequence is a woman younger than 45 who had recovered from COVID-19. For the CDR3, the DNA is TGTGCCAGCAGCTTACAGGGGGCAGGCGGGTGGAACACTGAAGCTTTCTTT. Protein product: CASSLQGAGGWNTEAFF.